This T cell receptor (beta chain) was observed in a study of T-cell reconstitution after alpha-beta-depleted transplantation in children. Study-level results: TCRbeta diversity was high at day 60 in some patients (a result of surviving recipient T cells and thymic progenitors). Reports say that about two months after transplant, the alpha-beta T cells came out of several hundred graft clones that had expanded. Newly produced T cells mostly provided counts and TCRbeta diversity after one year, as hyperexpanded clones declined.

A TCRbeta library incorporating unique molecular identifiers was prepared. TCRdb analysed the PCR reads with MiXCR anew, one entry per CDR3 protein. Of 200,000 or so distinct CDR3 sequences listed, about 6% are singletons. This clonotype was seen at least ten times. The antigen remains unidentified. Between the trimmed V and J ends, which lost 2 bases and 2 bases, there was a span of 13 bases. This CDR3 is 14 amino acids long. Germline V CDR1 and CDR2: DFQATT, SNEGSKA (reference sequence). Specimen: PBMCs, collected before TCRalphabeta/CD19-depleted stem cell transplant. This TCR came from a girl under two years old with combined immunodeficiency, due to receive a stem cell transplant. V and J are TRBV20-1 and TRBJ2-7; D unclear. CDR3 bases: TGCAGTGCTAGAATTTTCACCTTTGCCTACGAGCAGTACTTC. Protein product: CSARIFTFAYEQYF.